This TCR beta chain was documented in a study of blood T cell repertoires in COVID-19. The CDR3 contains 14 residues. V lost 7 bases and J lost 2; bases outside the gene matches: 6. Per the germline V gene, CDR1 is LNHDA and CDR2 is SQIVND (reference sequence). Per the original data handling: Estimates of nucleated cell counts were drawn from the amplification of reference gene primers. The table came from immunoSEQ multiplex PCR; TCRdb's copy has only in-frame clones and leaves some out. V and J calls and clone size come straight from that table; D and trimming were deduced from the DNA. The sample comprises about 81,000 clones, about 89% of which are singletons, and approximately 12% rests with the top ten.

The TCR originated in a man between 65 and 85 years old with active or convalescent COVID-19. The J gene is TRBJ1-2, the V gene TRBV19; 8 nucleotides agree with TRBD1. Sample: peripheral blood. CDR3 residues: CASTGQGLNYGYTF. As DNA, the CDR3 is TGTGCCAGTACCGGACAGGGATTAAACTATGGCTACACCTTC. Using reference TRBV19 and TRBJ1-2 for the parts outside the CDR3, the full variable domain is DGGITQSPKYLFRKEGQNVTLSCEQNLNHDAMYWYRQDPGQGLRLIYYSQIVNDFQKGDIAEGYSVSREKKESFPLTVTSAQKNPTAFYLCASTGQGLNYGYTFGSGTRLTVV.